Listed below are T cell receptor beta chains from one sample, sequenced in a study of human thymus T cells. Assay used: immunoSEQ multiplex PCR; TCRdb lists only in-frame clones, some missing. The data contain tens of thousands of clones, approximately 95% of them seen just once; the ten biggest clones take up under 0.2%. Sequencing was done on a sample of blood. The receptor set was obtained from a girl less than two years old with a congenital heart defect but otherwise immunologically healthy. The CDR3 runs from the conserved cysteine through the conserved F or W. The D gene is left open where the match is weak. Rows may omit the clone size; those that give it use once, few, many or a size class.

>TRBV28|.|TRBJ2-2|.
TGTGCCAGCAGTTTATCCGGGACATCAAAGGGCGGGGAGCTGTTTTTT
CASSLSGTSKGGELFF
>TRBV6-1|TRBD2|TRBJ2-1|.
TGTGCCAGCTGGCGGGAGACCTACAATGAGCAGTTCTTC
CASWRETYNEQFF
>TRBV5-4|TRBD1|TRBJ1-4|.
TGTGCCAGCAGCTTCGGGACAGGAGGGGAAAAACTGTTTTTT
CASSFGTGGEKLFF
>TRBV6-6|.|TRBJ2-7|.
TGTGCCAGCAGGGGTGGGAGAGGACCTCCCTACGAGCAGTACTTC
CASRGGRGPPYEQYF
>TRBV2|TRBD1|TRBJ2-5|.
TGTGCCATAGGACAGGATAAGACCCAGTACTTC
CAIGQDKTQYF
>TRBV30|.|TRBJ1-2|.
TGTGCCTGGACCCGAGCCACCTATGGCTACACCTTC
CAWTRATYGYTF
>TRBV18|TRBD1|TRBJ2-3|.
TGTGCCAGCTCACCCCTGGGACAGGCTCGCGATACGCAGTATTTT
CASSPLGQARDTQYF
>TRBV10-3|TRBD1|TRBJ2-5|.
TGTGCCATCAGGGACCGGGACAGGGAACAAGAGACCCAGTACTTC
CAIRDRDREQETQYF
>TRBV5-4|.|TRBJ2-1|.
TGTGCCAGCAGCTTGATCAGAGGGGGGAATGAGCAGTTCTTC
CASSLIRGGNEQFF
>TRBV10-3|.|TRBJ2-5|once
TGTGCCATCAGTGATTTCGCGACGGAGCAAGAGACCCAGTACTTC
CAISDFATEQETQYF
>TRBV15|.|TRBJ2-2|.
TGTGCCACCAGCAGAGAAAGGAGCACCGGGGAGCTGTTTTTT
CATSRERSTGELFF
>TRBV5-6|TRBD1|TRBJ2-5|.
TGTGCCAGCAGCGGGACAGGGGGCAGAGAGACCCAGTACTTC
CASSGTGGRETQYF
>TRBV5-1|TRBD1|TRBJ2-7|.
TGCGCCAGCAGCGTCACGACAGGGATACCAACCTACGAGCAGTACTTC
CASSVTTGIPTYEQYF
>TRBV18|.|TRBJ1-2|.
TGTGCCAGCTCACCAGGGCAGGGTAAGCGGTATGGCTACACCTTC
CASSPGQGKRYGYTF
>TRBV28|.|TRBJ2-3|.
TGTGCCAGCAGTCCCGCCGGCGCCGGTACGCAGTATTTT
CASSPAGAGTQYF
>TRBV5-8|.|TRBJ1-1|.
TGTGCCAGCAGCTCCGGGGGTGGCCAGTTGAACACTGAAGCTTTCTTT
CASSSGGGQLNTEAFF
>TRBV14|.|TRBJ1-3|.
TGTGCCAGCAGGGGACAAATATCTGGAAACACCATATATTTT
CASRGQISGNTIYF
>TRBV18|TRBD2|TRBJ2-1|.
TGTGCCAGCTCACCAATGGCGGGAGGCTACAATGAGCAGTTCTTC
CASSPMAGGYNEQFF
>TRBV9|TRBD2|TRBJ2-2|.
TGTGCCAGCAGCGTAAAAGCGGGAGGGTCAGTCGGGGAGCTGTTTTTT
CASSVKAGGSVGELFF
>TRBV11-2|.|TRBJ1-2|.
TGTGCCAGCAGCTTAGGAGGGCGGAACTATGGCTACACCTTC
CASSLGGRNYGYTF
>TRBV29-1|.|TRBJ1-4|.
TGCAGCGTCCATTTCGGACAGAAGTCCAATGAAAAACTGTTTTTT
CSVHFGQKSNEKLFF
>TRBV19|TRBD1|TRBJ1-3|.
TGTGCCACCAACAGGGGTGACTCTGGAAACACCATATATTTT
CATNRGDSGNTIYF
>TRBV28|.|TRBJ1-2|.
TGTGCCAGCAGTCCCAGAGGGGGGGTTGGCTACACCTTC
CASSPRGGVGYTF
>TRBV6-4|TRBD2|TRBJ2-2|once
TGTGCCAGCAGTCCCCGGGCTAGCGGACACACCGGGGAGCTGTTTTTT
CASSPRASGHTGELFF
>TRBV7-2|TRBD2|TRBJ2-1|.
TGTGCCAGCAGCTTAGTCTGGGTAGCGGGAGGGAATGAGCAGTTCTTC
CASSLVWVAGGNEQFF
>TRBV14|TRBD2|TRBJ2-3|.
TGTGCCAGCAGCCTCAGACTAGCGGGAGGGGGAAATACGCAGTATTTT
CASSLRLAGGGNTQYF
>TRBV19|.|TRBJ1-4|.
TGTGCCAGTGGCAGGGGTTCAACTAATGAAAAACTGTTTTTT
CASGRGSTNEKLFF
>TRBV29-1|.|TRBJ2-1|.
TGCAGCGTAAAGCGAGGGGTCTCCTACAATGAGCAGTTCTTC
CSVKRGVSYNEQFF
>TRBV18|TRBD1|TRBJ1-2|.
TGTGCCAGCTCACCGGACAGGGACTATGGCTACACCTTC
CASSPDRDYGYTF
>TRBV5-1|TRBD1|TRBJ2-7|.
TGCGCCAGCAGCGCCGACAGGGGGCCCTACGAGCAGTACTTC
CASSADRGPYEQYF
>TRBV18|TRBD1|TRBJ1-2|.
TGTGCCAGCTCGCCGGGACAGGGCCCCTATGACTATGGCTACACCTTC
CASSPGQGPYDYGYTF
>TRBV25-1|.|TRBJ2-6|.
TGTGCCAGCTCAAAGGGGAGCTCTGGGGCCAACGTCCTGACTTTC
CASSKGSSGANVLTF
>TRBV18|.|TRBJ1-1|.
TGTGCCAGCTCAGCGGACAGGAACACTGAAGCTTTCTTT
CASSADRNTEAFF
>TRBV6-6|.|TRBJ2-1|.
TGTGCCAGCAGTTACTCGATTTGGGGCCCCTGGAATGAGCAGTTCTTC
CASSYSIWGPWNEQFF
>TRBV30|TRBD2|TRBJ2-3|.
TGTGCCTGGAGAGGAGGGGTAGCGGGAGGATTGGGGCTAAGCACAGATACGCAGTATTTT
CAWRGGVAGGLGLSTDTQYF
>TRBV14|TRBD2|TRBJ2-7|.
TGTGCCAGCAGCCAAGATTCAGGACTAGCGGACTCAACTGGCGAGCAGTACTTC
CASSQDSGLADSTGEQYF
>TRBV19|TRBD2|TRBJ2-3|.
TGTGCCAGTAGTGCTACTAGCGGGAGGACGACAGATACGCAGTATTTT
CASSATSGRTTDTQYF
>TRBV6-6|TRBD1|TRBJ1-1|.
TGTGCCAGCAGCCCTCAGGGGGTTGCTGAAGCTTTCTTT
CASSPQGVAEAFF
>TRBV18|TRBD2|TRBJ2-7|.
TGTGCCAGCTCACGCCCAACTAGCGGGAGACACGAGCAGTACTTC
CASSRPTSGRHEQYF
>TRBV7-2|.|TRBJ2-7|.
TGTGCCAGCAGCCCTCGGTTATTAGCTCGGGGCTACGAGCAGTACTTC
CASSPRLLARGYEQYF
>TRBV29-1|.|TRBJ2-1|.
TGCAGCGGCACCGGGACATCCTCGTACAATGAGCAGTTCTTC
CSGTGTSSYNEQFF
>TRBV7-6|TRBD2|TRBJ2-1|.
TGTGCCAGCAGCCCCTTTGCTAGCGGGTTTTACAATGAGCAGTTCTTC
CASSPFASGFYNEQFF
>TRBV15|TRBD2|TRBJ2-1|.
TGTGCCACCAGCAGCGCTACCCGGGGACTAGCGTACAATGAGCAGTTCTTC
CATSSATRGLAYNEQFF
>TRBV5-5|.|TRBJ1-1|once
TGTGCCAGCAGGATGGGGGGAGTTACAAACACTGAAGCTTTCTTT
CASRMGGVTNTEAFF
>TRBV6-5|TRBD2|TRBJ2-1|.
TGTGCCAGCAGTTGGAGCGGGAGAACCTACAATGAGCAGTTCTTC
CASSWSGRTYNEQFF
>TRBV4-2|TRBD2|TRBJ2-3|.
TGTGCCAGCAGCCGATCCGGGACTAGCGGGAGTAGAACAGATACGCAGTATTTT
CASSRSGTSGSRTDTQYF
>TRBV7-2|TRBD2|TRBJ2-1|.
TGTGCCAGCAGCTTCCGATGGACTAGCGGCCGATACAATGAGCAGTTCTTC
CASSFRWTSGRYNEQFF
>TRBV7-2|.|TRBJ2-5|.
TGTGCCAGCAGCTTCGTGGGACAAGAGACCCAGTACTTC
CASSFVGQETQYF
>TRBV28|.|TRBJ1-3|.
TGTGCCAGCAGTTTAGGGGTTTCCTCTGGAAACACCATATATTTT
CASSLGVSSGNTIYF
>TRBV5-1|TRBD2|TRBJ2-7|.
TGCGCCAGCAGCTCCCTCCTTTTGCGGGAGGGATCCGTCTACGAGCAGTACTTC
CASSSLLLREGSVYEQYF
>TRBV18|.|TRBJ1-1|once
TGTGCCAGCTCACCACCGACGCAGGGTGGGAACACTGAAGCTTTCTTT
CASSPPTQGGNTEAFF
>TRBV10-2|TRBD1|TRBJ2-1|.
TGCGCCAGCAGTGATCGACAGGGAAACTACAATGAGCAGTTCTTC
CASSDRQGNYNEQFF
>TRBV28|TRBD2|TRBJ2-7|.
TGTGCCAGCAGTTTAATAGCGGGAGGTGTATACGAGCAGTACTTC
CASSLIAGGVYEQYF
>TRBV30|TRBD2|TRBJ2-3|.
TGTGCCTGGAGTGTACTAGCGGGGGCATCGGGTACGCAGTATTTT
CAWSVLAGASGTQYF